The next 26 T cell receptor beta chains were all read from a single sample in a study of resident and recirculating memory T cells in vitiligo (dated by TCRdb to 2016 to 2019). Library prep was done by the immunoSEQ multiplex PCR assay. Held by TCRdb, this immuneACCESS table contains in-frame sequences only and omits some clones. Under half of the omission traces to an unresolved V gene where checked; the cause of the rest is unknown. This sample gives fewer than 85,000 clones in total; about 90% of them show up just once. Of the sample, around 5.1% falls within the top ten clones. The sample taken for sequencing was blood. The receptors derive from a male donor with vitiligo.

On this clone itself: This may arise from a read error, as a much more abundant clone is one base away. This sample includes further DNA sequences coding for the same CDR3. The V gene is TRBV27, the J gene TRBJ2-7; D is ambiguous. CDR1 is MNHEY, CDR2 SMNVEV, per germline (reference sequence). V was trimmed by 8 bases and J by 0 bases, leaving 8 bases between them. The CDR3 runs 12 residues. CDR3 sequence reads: CASFSSSYEQYF. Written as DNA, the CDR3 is TGTGCCAGCTTCTCCAGCTCCTACGAGCAGTACTTC.

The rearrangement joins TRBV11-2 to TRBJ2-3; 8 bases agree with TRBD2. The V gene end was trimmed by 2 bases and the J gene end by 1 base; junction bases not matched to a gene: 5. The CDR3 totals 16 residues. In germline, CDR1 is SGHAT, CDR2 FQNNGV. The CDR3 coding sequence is TGTGCCAGCAGCTTAATGGCGGGAGGCCGCACAGATACGCAGTATTTT. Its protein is CASSLMAGGRTDTQYF.

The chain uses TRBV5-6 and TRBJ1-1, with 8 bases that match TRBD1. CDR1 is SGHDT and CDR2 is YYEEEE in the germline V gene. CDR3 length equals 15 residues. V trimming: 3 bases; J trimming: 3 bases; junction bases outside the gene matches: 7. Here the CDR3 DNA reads TGTGCCAGCAGCTGGACAGGGTACCAATACACTGAAGCTTTCTTT. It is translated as CASSWTGYQYTEAFF.

DNA for the CDR3: TGTGCCAGCTCACCTCGGACAGGAAGGGAGACCCAGTACTTC. As protein: CASSPRTGRETQYF. The chain has TRBV18 and TRBJ2-5, with 7 bases fitting TRBD1. With 3 bases clipped from V and 5 bases from J, the junction kept 6 bases outside the gene matches. CDR1 and CDR2 (germline): KGHSH, LQKENI. This CDR3 comprises 14 residues.

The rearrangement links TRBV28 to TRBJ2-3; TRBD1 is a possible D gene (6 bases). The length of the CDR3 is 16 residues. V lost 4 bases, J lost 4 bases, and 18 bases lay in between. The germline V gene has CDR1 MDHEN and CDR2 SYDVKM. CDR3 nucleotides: TGTGCCAGCAGTTCCACCGGGCAGGGGCGCCCAGATACGCAGTATTTT. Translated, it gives CASSSTGQGRPDTQYF.

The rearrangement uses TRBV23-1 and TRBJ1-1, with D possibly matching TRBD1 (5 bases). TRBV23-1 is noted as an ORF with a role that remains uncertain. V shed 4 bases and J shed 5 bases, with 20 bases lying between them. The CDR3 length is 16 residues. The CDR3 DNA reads TGCGCCAGCAGTCGAGAGGAGGGGCGCAGGGTTACTGAAGCTTTCTTT. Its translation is CASSREEGRRVTEAFF.

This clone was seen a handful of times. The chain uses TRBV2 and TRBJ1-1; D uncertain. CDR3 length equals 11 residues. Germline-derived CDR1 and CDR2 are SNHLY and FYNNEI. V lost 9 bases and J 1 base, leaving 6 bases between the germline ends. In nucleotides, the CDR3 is TGTGCCAGGCGACAGAACACTGAAGCTTTCTTT. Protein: CARRQNTEAFF. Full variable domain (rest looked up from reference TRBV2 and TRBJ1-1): EPEVTQTPSHQVTQMGQEVILRCVPISNHLYFYWYRQILGQKVEFLVSFYNNEISEKSEIFDDQFSVERPDGSNFTLKIRSTKLEDSAMYFCARRQNTEAFFGQGTRLTVV.

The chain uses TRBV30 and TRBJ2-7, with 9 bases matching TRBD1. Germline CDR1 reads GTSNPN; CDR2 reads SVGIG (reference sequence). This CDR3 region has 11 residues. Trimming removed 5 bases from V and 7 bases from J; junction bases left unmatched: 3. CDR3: CAWGTGREQYF. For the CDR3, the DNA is TGTGCCTGGGGGACAGGGCGGGAGCAGTACTTC.

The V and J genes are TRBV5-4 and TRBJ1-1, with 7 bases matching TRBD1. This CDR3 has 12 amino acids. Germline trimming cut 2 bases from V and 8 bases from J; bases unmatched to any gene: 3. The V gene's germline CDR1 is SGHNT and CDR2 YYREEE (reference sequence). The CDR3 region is CASSFDRAEAFF. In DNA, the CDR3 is TGTGCCAGCAGCTTTGACAGGGCGGAAGCTTTCTTT.

CDR3 residues: CASSLVSGYGYGYTF. The CDR3 DNA is TGTGCCAGCAGCTTAGTTTCAGGATATGGCTATGGCTACACCTTC. The gene calls are TRBV7-9 and TRBJ1-2, with no clear D. Germline values: CDR1 SEHNR, CDR2 FQNEAQ (reference sequence). The V end lost 1 base, the J end lost 4 bases, and 13 bases lay between the germline ends. The CDR3 is 15 residues long. Looking up the rest from reference TRBV7-9 and TRBJ1-2 gives the full variable domain: DTGVSQNPRHKITKRGQNVTFRCDPISEHNRLYWYRQTLGQGPEFLTYFQNEAQLEKSRLLSDRFSAERPKGSFSTLEIQRTEQGDSAMYLCASSLVSGYGYGYTFGSGTRLTVV.

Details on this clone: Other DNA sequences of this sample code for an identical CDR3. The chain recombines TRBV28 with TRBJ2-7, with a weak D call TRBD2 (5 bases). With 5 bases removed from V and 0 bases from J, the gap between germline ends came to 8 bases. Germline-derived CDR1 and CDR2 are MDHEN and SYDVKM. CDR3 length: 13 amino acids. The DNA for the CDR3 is TGTGCCAGCAGTCCGGGAAGCTCCTACGAGCAGTACTTC. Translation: CASSPGSSYEQYF.

Here the CDR3 DNA reads TGTGCCAGCAGCGTAGCCTGGGACAGGGATGGCTACACCTTC. Its translation: CASSVAWDRDGYTF. V and J are TRBV9 and TRBJ1-2; 9 bases match TRBD1. CDR1 and CDR2 (germline): SGDLS, YYNGEE. Germline trimming cut 0 bases from V and 6 bases from J; bases unmatched to any gene: 3. The CDR3 runs 14 residues. Full variable domain (missing parts from reference TRBV9 and TRBJ1-2): DSGVTQTPKHLITATGQRVTLRCSPRSGDLSVYWYQQSLDQGLQFLIQYYNGEERAKGNILERFSAQQFPDLHSELNLSSLELGDSALYFCASSVAWDRDGYTFGSGTRLTVV.

The CDR3 DNA follows: TGTGCCAGCACCACTACCTGGGGCAATCAGCCCCAGCATTTT. Translating gives CASTTTWGNQPQHF. The chain joins TRBV27 to TRBJ1-5; D is unclear. The CDR3 sequence is 14 residues long. Germline assignment: CDR1 MNHEY and CDR2 SMNVEV (reference sequence). The germline V and J ends were trimmed by 7 bases and 2 bases, with 12 bases remaining between them.

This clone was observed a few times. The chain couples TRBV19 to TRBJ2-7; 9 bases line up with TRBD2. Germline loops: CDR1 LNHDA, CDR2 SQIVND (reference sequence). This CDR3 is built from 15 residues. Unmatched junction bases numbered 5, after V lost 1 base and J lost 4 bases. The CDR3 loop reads CASSIGLAGKYEQYF. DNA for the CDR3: TGTGCCAGTAGTATAGGGCTAGCGGGAAAGTACGAGCAGTACTTC.

This CDR3 reads CASSLEGAPTGELFF. The CDR3 region has the DNA TGTGCCAGCAGTTTGGAGGGGGCGCCCACCGGGGAGCTGTTTTTT. The chain has TRBV6-6 and TRBJ2-2; D may be TRBD1 (7 bases). The CDR3 extends over 15 amino acids. Germline V gene data show CDR1 as MNHNY and CDR2 as SVGAGI (reference sequence). Trimming pared 4 bases from V and 4 bases from J, leaving 13 bases between.

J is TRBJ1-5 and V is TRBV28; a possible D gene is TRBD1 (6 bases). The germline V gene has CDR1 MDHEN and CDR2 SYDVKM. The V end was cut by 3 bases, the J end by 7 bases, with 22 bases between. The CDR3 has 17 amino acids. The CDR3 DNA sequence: TGTGCCAGCAGTTTGCCCGCGGGGGAGGGGGAGACCCAGCCCCAGCATTTT. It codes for CASSLPAGEGETQPQHF. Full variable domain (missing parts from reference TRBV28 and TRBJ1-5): DVKVTQSSRYLVKRTGEKVFLECVQDMDHENMFWYRQDPGLGLRLIYFSYDVKMKEKGDIPEGYSVSREKKERFSLILESASTNQTSMYLCASSLPAGEGETQPQHFGDGTRLSIL.

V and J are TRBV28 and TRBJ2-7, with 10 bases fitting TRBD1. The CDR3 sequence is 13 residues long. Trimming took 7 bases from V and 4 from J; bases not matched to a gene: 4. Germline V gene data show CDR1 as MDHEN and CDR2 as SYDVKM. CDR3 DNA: TGTGCCAGCACGGACAGGGGGAGATACGAGCAGTACTTC. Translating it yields CASTDRGRYEQYF.

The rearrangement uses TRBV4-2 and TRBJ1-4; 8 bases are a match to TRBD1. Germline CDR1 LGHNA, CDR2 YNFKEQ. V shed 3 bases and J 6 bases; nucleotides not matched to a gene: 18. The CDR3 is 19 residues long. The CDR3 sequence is CASSHKVQGAQSLDEKLFF. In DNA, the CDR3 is TGTGCCAGCAGCCACAAGGTTCAGGGGGCGCAATCCCTTGATGAAAAACTGTTTTTT.

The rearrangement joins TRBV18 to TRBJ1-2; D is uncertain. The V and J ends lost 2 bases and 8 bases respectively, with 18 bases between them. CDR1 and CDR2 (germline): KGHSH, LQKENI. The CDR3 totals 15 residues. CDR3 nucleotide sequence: TGTGCCAGCTCACCAACCGGGAGTCAAATGGGAGGCTACACCTTC. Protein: CASSPTGSQMGGYTF.

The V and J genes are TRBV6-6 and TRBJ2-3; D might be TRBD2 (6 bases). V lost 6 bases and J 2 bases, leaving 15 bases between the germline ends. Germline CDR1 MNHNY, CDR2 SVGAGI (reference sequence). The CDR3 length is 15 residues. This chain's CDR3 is CASSLRGSDTDTQYF. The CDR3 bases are TGTGCCAGCAGCCTCCGGGGGAGCGACACAGATACGCAGTATTTT.

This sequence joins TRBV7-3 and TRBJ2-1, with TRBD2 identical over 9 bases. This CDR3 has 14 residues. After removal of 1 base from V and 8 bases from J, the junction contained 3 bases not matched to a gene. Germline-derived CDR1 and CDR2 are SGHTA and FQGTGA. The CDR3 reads CASSLRLAVDEQFF. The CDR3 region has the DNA TGTGCCAGCAGCTTAAGACTAGCGGTTGATGAGCAGTTCTTC. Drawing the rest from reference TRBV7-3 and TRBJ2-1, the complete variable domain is GAGVSQTPSNKVTEKGKYVELRCDPISGHTALYWYRQSLGQGPEFLIYFQGTGAADDSGLPNDRFFAVRPEGSVSTLKIQRTERGDSAVYLCASSLRLAVDEQFFGPGTRLTVL.

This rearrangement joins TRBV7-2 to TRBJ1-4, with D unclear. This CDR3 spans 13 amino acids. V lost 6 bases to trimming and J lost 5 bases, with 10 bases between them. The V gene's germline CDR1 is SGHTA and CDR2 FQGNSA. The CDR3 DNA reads TGTGCCAGCAGTCTGTATAAAAATGAAAAACTGTTTTTT. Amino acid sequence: CASSLYKNEKLFF.

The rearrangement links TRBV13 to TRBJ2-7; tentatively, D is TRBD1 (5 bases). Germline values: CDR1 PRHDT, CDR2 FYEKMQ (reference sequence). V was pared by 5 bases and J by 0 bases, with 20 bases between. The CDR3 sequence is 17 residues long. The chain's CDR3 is CASSIKYRQSPSYEQYF. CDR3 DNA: TGTGCCAGCAGCATAAAATACAGGCAATCTCCCTCCTACGAGCAGTACTTC.

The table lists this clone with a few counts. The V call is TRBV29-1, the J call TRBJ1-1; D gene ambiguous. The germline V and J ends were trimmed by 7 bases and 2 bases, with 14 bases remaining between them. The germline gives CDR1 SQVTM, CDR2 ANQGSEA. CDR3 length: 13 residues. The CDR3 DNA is TGCAGCGGTGCAGGCGGGGTCAACACTGAAGCTTTCTTT. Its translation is CSGAGGVNTEAFF.

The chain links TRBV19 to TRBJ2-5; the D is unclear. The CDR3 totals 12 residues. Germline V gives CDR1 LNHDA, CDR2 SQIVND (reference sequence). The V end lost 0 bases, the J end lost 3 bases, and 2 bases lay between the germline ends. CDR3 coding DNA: TGTGCCAGTAGTATAGACGAAGAGACCCAGTACTTC. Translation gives CASSIDEETQYF.

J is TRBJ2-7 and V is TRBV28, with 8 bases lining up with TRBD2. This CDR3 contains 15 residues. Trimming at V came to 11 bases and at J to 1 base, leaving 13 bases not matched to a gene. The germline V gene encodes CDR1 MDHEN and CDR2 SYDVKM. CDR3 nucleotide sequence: TGTGCCCTTAGGGCGGGAGGCGCAGGGTCCTACGAGCAGTACTTC. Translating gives CALRAGGAGSYEQYF.